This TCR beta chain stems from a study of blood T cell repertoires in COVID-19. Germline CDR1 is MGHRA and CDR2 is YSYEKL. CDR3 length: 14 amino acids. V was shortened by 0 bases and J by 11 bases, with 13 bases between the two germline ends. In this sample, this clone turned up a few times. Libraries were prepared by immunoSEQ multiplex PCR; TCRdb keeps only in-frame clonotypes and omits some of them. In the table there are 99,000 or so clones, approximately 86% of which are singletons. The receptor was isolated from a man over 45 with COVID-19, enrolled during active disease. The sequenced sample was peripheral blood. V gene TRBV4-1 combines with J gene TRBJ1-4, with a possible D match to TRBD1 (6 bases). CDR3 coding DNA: TGCGCCAGCAGCCAAGACAGGGGAAGAAAGAAACTGTTTTTT. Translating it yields CASSQDRGRKKLFF.